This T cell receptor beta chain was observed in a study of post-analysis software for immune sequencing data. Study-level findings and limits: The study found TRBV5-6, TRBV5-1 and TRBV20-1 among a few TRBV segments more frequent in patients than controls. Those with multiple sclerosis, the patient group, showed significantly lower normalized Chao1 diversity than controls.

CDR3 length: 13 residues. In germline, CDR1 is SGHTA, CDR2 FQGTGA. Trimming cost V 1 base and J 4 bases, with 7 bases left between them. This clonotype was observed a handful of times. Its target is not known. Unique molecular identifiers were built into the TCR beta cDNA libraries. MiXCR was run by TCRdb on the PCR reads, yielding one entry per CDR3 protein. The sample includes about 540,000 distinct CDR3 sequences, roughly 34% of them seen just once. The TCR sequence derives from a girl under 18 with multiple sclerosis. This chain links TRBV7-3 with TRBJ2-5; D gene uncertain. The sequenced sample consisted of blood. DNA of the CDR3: TGTGCCAGCAGCTTAAGGCCCAGAGAGACCCAGTACTTC. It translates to CASSLRPRETQYF.